The present T cell receptor (beta chain) was sequenced within a study of blood T cell repertoires in COVID-19. Study information: Sample material is recorded as cDNA or gDNA derived from T cells, B-cell-depleted T cells, or PBMCs.

Only in-frame clones appear in the TCRdb table, and some are missing; sequencing was by immunoSEQ multiplex PCR. Here the sample spans roughly 60,000 clones, about 87% being singletons. With V trimmed by 6 bases and J by 10 bases, 8 bases remained unmatched. Germline V lookup: CDR1 ENHRY, CDR2 SYGVKD. The CDR3 is made up of 13 amino acids. This TCR was recovered from a man in his forties with COVID-19, enrolled during active disease. Sequencing was performed on peripheral blood. This chain links TRBV10-3 with TRBJ1-1; TRBD1 aligns across 10 bases. The CDR3 region has the DNA TGTGCCATCAGCTCAACCCGGGACAGGGGAGCTTTCTTT. Its translation is CAISSTRDRGAFF.